A single sample is the source of the 2 T cell receptor beta chains below, sequenced in a study of T cells after yellow fever vaccination. TCRdb used MiXCR to reprocess the 5' RACE reads, holding one entry per CDR3 protein. The data show 300,000 to 450,000 distinct CDR3 sequences, 6.2% seen once. Here the sequenced sample was PBMCs, taken 5 days after the yellow fever booster vaccination. Source of these receptors: a man aged 25-45 years who received the YFV17D yellow fever vaccine.

This clonotype occurred a few times. The gene calls are TRBV24-1 and TRBJ2-3; the match to TRBD1 covers 7 bases. Germline lookup yields CDR1 KGHDR and CDR2 SFDVKD. This CDR3 spans 16 amino acids. J was trimmed by 2 bases and V by 3 bases; bases with no gene match: 7. The CDR3 region has the DNA TGTGCCACCAGTGATCCGGGACAGACCCTCACAGATACGCAGTATTTT. This sequence encodes CATSDPGQTLTDTQYF.

This clonotype was found a few times. V gene TRBV20-1 combines with J gene TRBJ2-7; D may be TRBD2 (6 bases). Germline CDR1 DFQATT, CDR2 SNEGSKA (reference sequence). V was trimmed by 0 bases and J by 2 bases, leaving 17 bases between them. The CDR3 runs to 16 residues. The CDR3 region is CSARDNPLATPYEQYF. The CDR3 nucleotides are TGCAGTGCTAGAGATAATCCACTAGCCACCCCCTACGAGCAGTACTTC.